Detailed here is one TCR beta chain. Its antigen is currently unknown. Time point described: baseline pretreatment blood. Treatment specified: 15 Gy SBRT to primary tumor, nephrectomy 4 weeks later. V lost 0 bases, J lost 2 bases, and 4 bases stayed unmatched. CDR3 size: 16 residues. Germline loops: CDR1 SGHVS, CDR2 FNYEAQ. This sample was taken from a study of radiation and T cells in renal cell carcinoma. The overall study: Nephrectomy followed 15 Gy stereotactic body radiation by 4 weeks. Regarding the study as a whole: Pretreatment tumor biopsies were lacking, so baseline clonotypes are unknown.

Sequenced by immunoSEQ multiplex PCR; TCRdb stores in-frame clones only, minus some. The sample shows about 150,000 clones, about 88% of them seen only once. V is TRBV7-6 and J is TRBJ1-3; 7 bases align to TRBD1. Sequenced material: blood, taken from a patient whose treatment included radiotherapy and nephrectomy. This sequence was found in a woman in her 50s with renal cell carcinoma. This CDR3 reads CASSLARDSTGNTIYF. CDR3 nucleotide sequence: TGTGCCAGCAGCTTAGCGCGGGACAGTACTGGAAACACCATATATTTT.